Listed here is a single T cell receptor (beta chain). Per the germline V gene, CDR1 is MNHEY and CDR2 is SVGAGI. The CDR3 sequence is 15 residues long. V gave up 0 bases and J gave up 8 bases, with 11 bases separating them. The record originates from a study of blood T cell repertoires in COVID-19. Study-wide context: Samples taken during acute and convalescent COVID-19 were collected in the United States, Italy and Spain. The analysed material was cDNA or gDNA that came from T cells, B-cell-depleted T cells, or PBMCs.

Authors' analysis steps: Amplification of reference gene primers provided the estimated nucleated cell counts. Sequencing was performed with immunoSEQ multiplex PCR; in TCRdb, only in-frame clones are kept and a portion is missing. That table gives V, J and clone size, and the DNA gave D and trimming. The sample lists around 240,000 clones, 82% occurring once. The chain employs TRBV6-5 and TRBJ2-6, with a tentative D call TRBD2 (5 bases). The receptor comes from a woman of 80 years or more with acute or convalescent COVID-19. Material: peripheral blood. In DNA, the CDR3 is TGTGCCAGCAGTTACTCCCGCTTCGGGACCAACGTCCTGACTTTC. Amino acids: CASSYSRFGTNVLTF.